Sequencing of this T cell receptor (beta chain) was carried out in a study of monozygotic twins with inflammatory bowel disease. The CDR3 consists of 15 residues. TCRdb re-called the 5' RACE reads; every CDR3 protein appears as one record, without DNA. With fewer than 550,000 distinct CDR3 sequences in the sample, the ten largest clones hold 2.4%. V and J are TRBV12-3 or TRBV12-4 and TRBJ2-2; with no DNA, the TCRdb D assignment of TRBD1 cannot be verified. The sample consisted of blood. The sequence derives from a human donor with ulcerative colitis or Crohn's disease, or a healthy co-twin of an affected twin (not recorded which). The CDR3 reads CASAKGGKNTGELFF.